The next 22 T cell receptor beta chains were all read from a single sample in a study of CD8 T cells in Susac syndrome. Reverse transcription of roughly 0.5 to 1 ug RNA used random hexamers. TCRdb called the immunoSEQ multiplex PCR reads again in MiXCR, with one record for every CDR3 protein. Of roughly 75,000 distinct CDR3 sequences in the sample, 93% were seen once. Sequenced sample: CD4+ T cells from PBMCs. These receptors came from a human donor with Susac syndrome.

This chain joins TRBV20-1 and TRBJ1-2, with D possibly being TRBD1 (5 bases). V was pared by 6 bases and J by 8 bases, with 19 bases between. This CDR3 has 13 amino acids. From germline, CDR1 is DFQATT and CDR2 SNEGSKA (reference sequence). The CDR3 sequence: CSATPPGRYGYTF. CDR3 bases: TGCAGTGCCACCCCTCCAGGGAGATACGGCTACACCTTC.

This clonotype was detected only once. V usage is TRBV7-9 and J usage is TRBJ1-4, with D perhaps matching TRBD1 (5 bases). Between the trimmed V and J ends, which lost 3 bases and 7 bases, there was a span of 12 bases. CDR3 length equals 14 residues. Germline CDR1 SEHNR, CDR2 FQNEAQ (reference sequence). The CDR3 here is CASSFRQGVEKLFF. DNA for the CDR3: TGTGCCAGCAGCTTTAGGCAGGGCGTTGAAAAACTGTTTTTT.

This clonotype was seen only once. This rearrangement joins TRBV7-9 to TRBJ2-3; TRBD1 agrees at 8 bases. V shed 4 bases, J shed 3 bases, and the junction held 6 bases outside the gene matches. Germline V lookup: CDR1 SEHNR, CDR2 FQNEAQ (reference sequence). This CDR3 spans 15 amino acids. The CDR3 bases are TGTGCCAGCAGCTACTACAGGGGGGCTACAGATACGCAGTATTTT. Its translation is CASSYYRGATDTQYF.

The chain couples TRBV20-1 to TRBJ1-5, with D perhaps TRBD1 (6 bases). In germline, CDR1 is DFQATT, CDR2 SNEGSKA (reference sequence). This CDR3 is 15 amino acids long. The V end lost 2 bases, the J end lost 2 bases, and 13 bases lay between the germline ends. The CDR3 bases are TGCAGTGCTAGAAAGGGGGGCGAGGGCAATCAGCCCCAGCATTTT. Residues: CSARKGGEGNQPQHF.

This rearrangement joins TRBV6-6 to TRBJ2-2; 7 bases line up with TRBD2. V lost 5 bases, J lost 5 bases, and 5 bases stayed unmatched. Germline lookup yields CDR1 MNHNY and CDR2 SVGAGI (reference sequence). This CDR3 contains 14 residues. CDR3 DNA sequence: TGTGCCAGCAGTCGGACTAGAGGAACCGGGGAGCTGTTTTTT. Its translation is CASSRTRGTGELFF.

The genes are TRBV11-2 and TRBJ2-3; D may be TRBD1 (5 bases). There are 14 residues in the CDR3. CDR1 SGHAT and CDR2 FQNNGV come from the germline V gene. With 2 bases removed from V and 1 base from J, the gap between germline ends came to 7 bases. CDR3 nucleotides: TGTGCCAGCAGCTTAAACAGGCGCACAGATACGCAGTATTTT. Its translation: CASSLNRRTDTQYF.

The rearrangement joins TRBV5-6 to TRBJ2-7; D remains ambiguous. Trimming cost V 7 bases and J 3 bases, with 11 bases left between them. The CDR3 is 12 amino acids. Germline V CDR1 and CDR2: SGHDT, YYEEEE. The CDR3 nucleotides are TGTGCCAGCTCTCTCGGAGTCTACGAGCAGTACTTC. Translating it yields CASSLGVYEQYF.

The chain joins TRBV7-9 to TRBJ1-4, with D maybe TRBD1 (6 bases). The CDR3 extends over 17 amino acids. V lost 1 base and J 0 bases, leaving 12 bases between the germline ends. Germline lookup yields CDR1 SEHNR and CDR2 FQNEAQ (reference sequence). CDR3 in amino acids: CASSLVLQGATNEKLFF. The CDR3 DNA follows: TGTGCCAGCAGCTTAGTCCTACAGGGCGCAACTAATGAAAAACTGTTTTTT.

CDR3 coding DNA: TGCGCCAGCAGCCAAAAAGTCGGGGCGGGGACCTACAATGAGCAGTTCTTC. Its protein product is CASSQKVGAGTYNEQFF. J is TRBJ2-1 and V is TRBV4-3; perhaps TRBD2 as D (6 bases). Trimming left V 2 bases short and J 2 bases short, with 16 bases between. Germline CDR1 is LGHNA and CDR2 is YSLEER. The CDR3 contains 17 residues.

V usage is TRBV7-8 and J usage is TRBJ1-6; D not resolved. The V end was cut by 8 bases, the J end by 4 bases, with 15 bases between. Germline V gene lookup returns CDR1 SGHVS and CDR2 FQNEAQ. This CDR3 is built from 15 residues. The chain's CDR3 is CASGTPPPYNSPLHF. The CDR3 region has the DNA TGTGCCAGCGGAACCCCTCCACCGTATAATTCACCCCTCCACTTT.

The CDR3 loop is CASSQEGLGELFF. The CDR3 coding sequence is TGCGCCAGCAGCCAAGAGGGCCTCGGGGAGCTGTTTTTT. This chain links TRBV4-3 with TRBJ2-2; no clear D. Trimming removed 0 bases at V and 7 bases at J, with 6 bases between. Germline lookup yields CDR1 LGHNA and CDR2 YSLEER. This CDR3 region has 13 residues.

A few counts support this clonotype. This rearrangement joins TRBV7-2 to TRBJ2-6, with D hard to call. Germline CDR1 SGHTA, CDR2 FQGNSA. The length of the CDR3 is 15 residues. Trimming removed 1 base from V and 0 bases from J, with 4 bases in between. The CDR3 region is CASSLVVSGANVLTF. The DNA of the CDR3 is TGTGCCAGCAGCTTAGTGGTCTCTGGGGCCAACGTCCTGACTTTC.

The rearrangement links TRBV11-3 to TRBJ2-7, with no clear D. The CDR3 is made up of 13 amino acids. With 3 bases removed from V and 0 bases from J, the gap between germline ends came to 6 bases. Germline V gene lookup returns CDR1 SGHNT and CDR2 YENEEA. The CDR3 bases are TGTGCCAGCAGCTTTACAAGCTCCTACGAGCAGTACTTC. It is translated as CASSFTSSYEQYF.

The CDR3 nucleotides are TGTGCCAGCAGCTTAAGACAGGGACGAGGCTACACCTTC. Translating it yields CASSLRQGRGYTF. The rearrangement uses TRBV7-2 and TRBJ1-2; 7 nucleotides line up with TRBD1. Per germline, CDR1 SGHTA and CDR2 FQGNSA. The CDR3 extends over 13 amino acids. V lost 2 bases and J lost 8; bases outside the gene matches: 5.

V is TRBV18 and J is TRBJ2-3; possible D gene TRBD1, 6 bases. The CDR3 totals 14 residues. V lost 2 bases and J 9 bases, leaving 15 bases between the germline ends. Germline CDR1 KGHSH, CDR2 LQKENI. Here the CDR3 DNA reads TGTGCCAGCTCACCAAGAGACAGGCCCCCAACGCAGTATTTT. Translating gives CASSPRDRPPTQYF.

The chain uses TRBV7-8 and TRBJ1-4; a possible D gene is TRBD1 (6 bases). The CDR3 consists of 11 residues. The V gene's germline CDR1 is SGHVS and CDR2 FQNEAQ. The ends were cut back, 5 bases at V and 11 bases at J, with 9 bases in the middle. The CDR3 nucleotides are TGTGCCAGCAGCCAGGGGAGGAAACTGTTTTTT. It codes for CASSQGRKLFF.

This clonotype was recorded a few times. V gene TRBV29-1 combines with J gene TRBJ2-7, with TRBD1 matching over 10 bases. CDR3 size: 14 residues. The germline CDR1 and CDR2 sequences are SQVTM and ANQGSEA. V shed 7 bases, J shed 2 bases, and the junction held 8 bases outside the gene matches. The CDR3: CSGGAGTGAYEQYF. Here the CDR3 DNA reads TGCAGCGGAGGAGCCGGGACAGGGGCCTACGAGCAGTACTTC.

The sample holds one count of this clonotype. The CDR3 sequence is CASSHFPTGPAYEQYF. DNA of the CDR3: TGTGCCAGCAGTCATTTCCCGACAGGGCCTGCCTACGAGCAGTACTTC. The gene calls are TRBV12-3 or TRBV12-4 and TRBJ2-7; 7 bases are a match to TRBD1. V was pared by 5 bases and J by 2 bases, with 12 bases of the junction left unmatched. The CDR3 is made up of 16 amino acids.

The V and J genes are TRBV27 and TRBJ2-5; D ambiguous. Trimming left V 0 bases short and J 2 bases short, with 7 bases between. The length of the CDR3 is 14 residues. In germline, CDR1 is MNHEY, CDR2 SMNVEV (reference sequence). CDR3 amino acids: CASSLSAEQETQYF. The CDR3, as DNA: TGTGCCAGCAGTTTATCGGCAGAACAAGAGACCCAGTACTTC.

The chain has TRBV5-1 and TRBJ1-2; 11 bases are a match to TRBD1. V shed 0 bases and J 4 bases; nucleotides not matched to a gene: 2. Germline V CDR1 and CDR2: SGHRS, YFSETQ. The CDR3 runs 15 residues. This CDR3 is CASSLEGQGGYGYTF. CDR3 nucleotide sequence: TGCGCCAGCAGCTTGGAGGGACAGGGGGGCTATGGCTACACCTTC.

The chain is built from TRBV28 and TRBJ1-1; weak D call: TRBD1 (6 bases). Trimming took off 3 bases at V and 8 bases at J, with 13 bases between the two ends. CDR3 length equals 13 residues. The V gene's germline CDR1 is MDHEN and CDR2 SYDVKM. The CDR3 DNA follows: TGTGCCAGCAGTTTCCGGCCAACAGGGGAAGCTTTCTTT. Its protein is CASSFRPTGEAFF.

The V call is TRBV6-2 or TRBV6-3, the J call TRBJ2-3; D is uncertain. From germline, CDR1 is MNHEY and CDR2 SVGEGT. V lost 5 bases, J lost 6 bases, and 12 bases lay in between. This CDR3 region has 13 residues. The CDR3 sequence is CASSPWTGDTQYF. The CDR3 region has the DNA TGTGCCAGCAGTCCGTGGACCGGGGATACGCAGTATTTT.